Listed below are T cell receptor beta chains from one sample, sequenced in a study of shared clonotypes between healthy human individuals. Profiling relied on immunoSEQ multiplex PCR, and the TCRdb table lists in-frame clones only, not all of them. The sample yields 300,000 to 400,000 clones, around two thirds seen once. Specimen: memory CD4+ T cells sorted from blood. The receptors here all came from a young man in good health. The CDR3 runs from the conserved cysteine through the conserved F or W. A D gene is named only where the DNA matches it firmly. Clone size is shown for a subset of rows, as once, few, many or a class of expanded clone.

TRBV10-3	NA	NA	TRBJ2-5	CAISESRWETQYF	TGTGCCATCAGTGAATCACGGTGGGAGACCCAGTACTTC
TRBV15	few	NA	TRBJ2-2	CATSREVGIDTGELFF	TGTGCCACCAGCAGAGAAGTGGGGATAGACACCGGGGAGCTGTTTTTT
TRBV28	NA	TRBD1	TRBJ2-7	CASSPSKNYRGAYEQYF	TGTGCCAGCAGTCCATCCAAAAACTACAGGGGGGCCTACGAGCAGTACTTC
TRBV21-1	NA	NA	TRBJ2-7	CASSKHGYQFTEQYF	TGTGCCAGCAGCAAACATGGCTATCAATTCACCGAGCAGTACTTC
TRBV30	NA	NA	TRBJ2-5	CAWRRQYQETQYF	TGTGCCTGGAGGCGACAGTACCAAGAGACCCAGTACTTC
TRBV2	once	NA	TRBJ2-2	CASSKETLKNTGELFF	TGTGCCAGCAGCAAAGAAACCCTAAAAAACACCGGGGAGCTGTTTTTT
TRBV6-5	NA	TRBD2	TRBJ2-1	CASRLAGGQYNEQFF	TGTGCCAGCAGACTAGCGGGAGGACAATACAATGAGCAGTTCTTC
TRBV10-1	NA	NA	TRBJ2-1	CASSESLLSGTYNEQFF	TGCGCCAGCAGTGAGTCGCTTCTGTCAGGGACCTACAATGAGCAGTTCTTC
TRBV2	NA	NA	TRBJ2-5	CASSVDTPRGTQYF	TGTGCCAGCAGTGTTGACACCCCGCGTGGGACCCAGTACTTC
TRBV6-6	NA	NA	TRBJ2-2	CASSTETGELFF	TGTGCCAGCAGTACAGAGACAGGGGAGCTGTTTTTT
TRBV9	NA	TRBD2	TRBJ2-3	CASSLARTSSDTQYF	TGTGCCAGCAGCCTCGCAAGGACTAGCTCAGATACGCAGTATTTT
TRBV25-1	NA	NA	TRBJ2-7	CASSGDTYEQYF	TGTGCCAGCAGTGGCGACACCTACGAGCAGTACTTC
TRBV5-4	NA	TRBD1	TRBJ1-2	CASSGDRAYGYTF	TGTGCCAGCAGCGGGGACAGGGCCTATGGCTACACCTTC
TRBV5-1	NA	TRBD2	TRBJ2-1	CASTRLAGAYNEQFF	TGCGCCAGCACCAGACTAGCGGGAGCTTACAATGAGCAGTTCTTC
TRBV5-1	few	NA	TRBJ2-2	CASSLESRSNTGELFF	TGCGCCAGCAGCTTGGAATCCAGGTCGAACACCGGGGAGCTGTTTTTT
TRBV28	once	TRBD1	TRBJ2-7	CASSRPGQVYEQYF	TGTGCCAGCAGTAGACCGGGACAGGTATACGAGCAGTACTTC
TRBV2	NA	NA	TRBJ1-4	CASSVRATNEKLFF	TGTGCCAGCAGTGTAAGGGCAACTAATGAAAAACTGTTTTTT